The rows below give T cell receptor beta chains drawn from one sample of a study of T cells in localized non-small cell lung cancer. Some clones are missing from TCRdb's copy, which holds only in-frame ones; the method was immunoSEQ multiplex PCR. The table includes approximately 4,500 clones, less than 40% detected once. The specimen was lung tumor tissue, collected before any cancer treatment. The receptor source for this set is a male donor aged 60 or over with stage I lung adenocarcinoma. Both conserved end residues are part of each CDR3. The order of the fields is clone size, D gene, V gene, J gene, CDR3 DNA, CDR3 protein. A D gene is named only where the DNA matches it firmly. Some rows have no size entry. The others give once, few or many, or a class for an expanded clone.

size: NA
D: TRBD2
V: TRBV19
J: TRBJ2-4
DNA: TGTGCCAGTAGTCCTAGCGGGACCACACTAGCCAAAAACATTCAGTACTTC
CDR3: CASSPSGTTLAKNIQYF

size: NA
D: NA
V: TRBV6-8
J: TRBJ1-2
DNA: TGTGCCAGCAGTTACTCGAATTTGGCCAGAACCTCCTATGGCTACACCTTC
CDR3: CASSYSNLARTSYGYTF

size: NA
D: TRBD1
V: TRBV14
J: TRBJ2-3
DNA: TGTGCCAGCAGCCTGACAGGGGCAATGATACGAACAGATACGCAGTATTTT
CDR3: CASSLTGAMIRTDTQYF

size: NA
D: NA
V: TRBV1
J: TRBJ1-1
DNA: TGCACCAGCAGCCAAGCGATACAGGGGGGAGCTTTCTTT
CDR3: CTSSQAIQGGAFF

size: few
D: TRBD1
V: TRBV19
J: TRBJ2-3
DNA: TGTGCCAGTAGTGTACCGGGACAGGGGAAAGATACGCAGTATTTT
CDR3: CASSVPGQGKDTQYF

size: NA
D: TRBD1
V: TRBV11-3
J: TRBJ1-1
DNA: TGTGCCAGCAGCTTAGGGGTGGACAGGGGGTACTCTGAAGCTTTCTTT
CDR3: CASSLGVDRGYSEAFF

size: NA
D: NA
V: TRBV30
J: TRBJ1-3
DNA: TGTGCCTGGACCGCTTTCTCTGGAAACACCATATATTTT
CDR3: CAWTAFSGNTIYF

size: few
D: NA
V: TRBV14
J: TRBJ2-6
DNA: TGTGCCAGCAGCCTGGGCAGGATAAGCTCTGGGGCCAACGTCCTGACTTTC
CDR3: CASSLGRISSGANVLTF

size: medium-sized
D: NA
V: TRBV10-3
J: TRBJ2-2
DNA: TGTGCCATCAGTGAGTCGATGGAGGGCGGGGAGCTGTTTTTT
CDR3: CAISESMEGGELFF

size: NA
D: NA
V: TRBV19
J: TRBJ1-2
DNA: TGTGCCAGTAGTACCCCCCAGGGACTCTATGGCTACACCTTC
CDR3: CASSTPQGLYGYTF

size: NA
D: TRBD1
V: TRBV11-3
J: TRBJ2-1
DNA: TGTGCCAGCAGCTCCCGACAGGGGACCCAAGGCAATGAGCAGTTCTTC
CDR3: CASSSRQGTQGNEQFF

size: few
D: NA
V: TRBV6-8
J: TRBJ1-6
DNA: TGTGCCAGCAGCCCGTCCGGGGGACGGAAGAATTCACCCCTCCACTTT
CDR3: CASSPSGGRKNSPLHF

size: NA
D: NA
V: TRBV11-3
J: TRBJ1-4
DNA: TGTGCCAGCAGCCTACAGATGGAAATGCCTAATGAAAAACTGTTTTTT
CDR3: CASSLQMEMPNEKLFF

size: NA
D: NA
V: TRBV6-8
J: TRBJ1-1
DNA: TGTGCCAGCAGTTTCCAGGGGCGGAACACTGAAGCTTTCTTT
CDR3: CASSFQGRNTEAFF

size: few
D: TRBD2
V: TRBV6-8
J: TRBJ2-1
DNA: TGTGCCAGCAGTTACTCGGGTAGCGGGTCCTCCTACAATGAGCAGTTCTTC
CDR3: CASSYSGSGSSYNEQFF

size: few
D: TRBD1
V: TRBV6-8
J: TRBJ1-2
DNA: TGTGCCAGCAGGCGCCCGACAGGGGATGGCTACATCTTC
CDR3: CASRRPTGDGYIF

size: NA
D: TRBD1
V: TRBV30
J: TRBJ1-1
DNA: TGTGCCTGGAGGGCTGGACAGGGCACTGAAGCTTTCTTT
CDR3: CAWRAGQGTEAFF

size: NA
D: TRBD2
V: TRBV30
J: TRBJ2-7
DNA: TGTGCCTGGAGTGGCGGGGGGCCACGGGAGCAGTACTTC
CDR3: CAWSGGGPREQYF

size: medium-sized
D: NA
V: TRBV11-3
J: TRBJ2-1
DNA: TGTGCCAGCAGCTTATCCCAGGGTGCCTCCTACAATGAGCAGTTCTTC
CDR3: CASSLSQGASYNEQFF

size: NA
D: NA
V: TRBV19
J: TRBJ1-4
DNA: TGTGCCAGTAGTATCAACTTCCAGGGGAGCGAAAAACTGTTTTTT
CDR3: CASSINFQGSEKLFF

size: few
D: NA
V: TRBV29-1
J: TRBJ2-1
DNA: TGCAGCGTTCGCGGCCAGATTGATGAGCAGTTCTTC
CDR3: CSVRGQIDEQFF

size: NA
D: TRBD1
V: TRBV28
J: TRBJ1-5
DNA: TGTGCCACCAAGACAGGGGGCAGGGACGATCAGCCCCAGCATTTT
CDR3: CATKTGGRDDQPQHF

size: NA
D: NA
V: TRBV29-1
J: TRBJ2-3
DNA: TGCAGCGTTGGGGGGTTCGGCAGCTATACGCAGTATTTT
CDR3: CSVGGFGSYTQYF

size: few
D: NA
V: TRBV6-8
J: TRBJ1-1
DNA: TGTGCCAGCAGGGGGGGGACCAAGTTTATGAACACTGAAGCTTTCTTT
CDR3: CASRGGTKFMNTEAFF

size: medium-sized
D: NA
V: TRBV11-3
J: TRBJ1-2
DNA: TGTGCCAGCAGCTTCGCAGGGCGAATAGAAGGCTACACCTTC
CDR3: CASSFAGRIEGYTF

size: NA
D: NA
V: TRBV6-8
J: TRBJ1-1
DNA: TGTGCCAGCAGTGACCAGTTGACGAACACTGAAGCTTTCTTT
CDR3: CASSDQLTNTEAFF

size: NA
D: TRBD1
V: TRBV6-8
J: TRBJ1-4
DNA: TGTGCCAGCAGACTGGACAGGGAGGGGACTAATGAAAAACTGTTTTTT
CDR3: CASRLDREGTNEKLFF

size: medium-sized
D: TRBD2
V: TRBV11-3
J: TRBJ2-3
DNA: TGTGCCAGCAGCACTTGGAGTAGCGGGGTGATCACAGATACGCAGTATTTT
CDR3: CASSTWSSGVITDTQYF

size: NA
D: TRBD2
V: TRBV5-1
J: TRBJ2-1
DNA: TGCGCCAGCAGCTTGCCTAGCGGAAGCTCCTACAATGAGCAGTTCTTC
CDR3: CASSLPSGSSYNEQFF

size: medium-sized
D: NA
V: TRBV9
J: TRBJ1-6
DNA: TGTGCCAGCAGGGGGACTAATTCACCCCTCCACTTT
CDR3: CASRGTNSPLHF

size: few
D: TRBD1
V: TRBV11-3
J: TRBJ1-1
DNA: TGTGCCAGCAGCTCCGGCGGGACAGAGAACACTGAAGCTTTCTTT
CDR3: CASSSGGTENTEAFF

size: medium-sized
D: TRBD1
V: TRBV6-8
J: TRBJ1-1
DNA: TGTGCCAGCCAACCCGGGACAGGGGTGGTGAACACTGAAGCTTTCTTT
CDR3: CASQPGTGVVNTEAFF

size: NA
D: NA
V: TRBV30
J: TRBJ1-1
DNA: TGTGCCTGGAGTTTTACAGGGTGGACTGAAGCTTTCTTT
CDR3: CAWSFTGWTEAFF

size: NA
D: TRBD1
V: TRBV11-3
J: TRBJ2-4
DNA: TGTGCCAGCAGCATGGGACAGACAACCAAAAACATTCAGTACTTC
CDR3: CASSMGQTTKNIQYF

size: once
D: NA
V: TRBV6-8
J: TRBJ2-3
DNA: TGTGCCATCAAGTCTAGCGCCACAGATACGCAGTATTTT
CDR3: CAIKSSATDTQYF

size: few
D: NA
V: TRBV6-1
J: TRBJ2-7
DNA: TGTGCCAGCAGTGAAGGGGTGGATGGCGAGCAGTACTTC
CDR3: CASSEGVDGEQYF

size: NA
D: NA
V: TRBV1
J: TRBJ2-1
DNA: TGCGCCAGCAGCCAAGGGGACTACGCCGCCGATGAGCAGTTCTTC
CDR3: CASSQGDYAADEQFF

size: many
D: NA
V: TRBV6-8
J: TRBJ1-2
DNA: TGTGCCAGCAAGGAGGGACACTCGCCTAACTATGGCTACACCTTC
CDR3: CASKEGHSPNYGYTF

size: NA
D: NA
V: TRBV30
J: TRBJ1-6
DNA: TGTGCCTGGAGTGAGGGGTATAATTCACCCCTCCACTTT
CDR3: CAWSEGYNSPLHF

size: NA
D: NA
V: TRBV5-1
J: TRBJ1-1
DNA: TGCGCCAGCAGCTTGTCCCGAACGCGTCAAGGTGAAGCTTTCTTT
CDR3: CASSLSRTRQGEAFF

size: NA
D: TRBD1
V: TRBV6-8
J: TRBJ2-7
DNA: TGTGCCACGTCAGACAGGGAATACGAGCAGTACTTC
CDR3: CATSDREYEQYF

size: few
D: NA
V: TRBV11-3
J: TRBJ2-3
DNA: TGTGCCAGCAGCTTAACACCTAGCACAGATACGCAGTATTTT
CDR3: CASSLTPSTDTQYF

size: NA
D: NA
V: TRBV5-1
J: TRBJ1-2
DNA: TGCGCCAGCAGCTTGGGACAAGGGGGTAACTATGGCTACACCTTC
CDR3: CASSLGQGGNYGYTF

size: few
D: NA
V: TRBV6-1
J: TRBJ2-3
DNA: TGTGCCAGCAGTGAAGCTTTCGGGGGAACAGATACGCAGTATTTT
CDR3: CASSEAFGGTDTQYF